What follows is one T cell receptor beta chain and its context. Trimming left V 6 bases short and J 0 bases short, with 12 bases between. CDR3 length: 15 amino acids. Germline CDR1 is SGHRS and CDR2 is YFSETQ. The data derive from a study of T cells in Graves' hyperthyroidism and ophthalmopathy. About the study: At initial diagnosis, before any treatment had begun, peripheral blood was obtained.

TCR beta CDR3 sequences were amplified from RNA transcripts. RT-PCR in the first round (using the HTBI primer set) targeted the TCR CDR3. TCRdb processed the multiplex PCR reads anew with MiXCR; each CDR3 protein has one entry. Of some 460,000 distinct CDR3 sequences listed, less than 20% were seen once; the top ten hold 7.7%. The sequencing sample was made of blood. The V and J genes are TRBV5-1 and TRBJ2-2; D is uncertain. The receptor comes from a woman in her late teens or twenties with Graves' hyperthyroidism. CDR3 protein: CASKLGGTNTGELFF. The CDR3 DNA reads as TGCGCCAGCAAATTAGGTGGGACGAACACCGGGGAGCTGTTTTTT.